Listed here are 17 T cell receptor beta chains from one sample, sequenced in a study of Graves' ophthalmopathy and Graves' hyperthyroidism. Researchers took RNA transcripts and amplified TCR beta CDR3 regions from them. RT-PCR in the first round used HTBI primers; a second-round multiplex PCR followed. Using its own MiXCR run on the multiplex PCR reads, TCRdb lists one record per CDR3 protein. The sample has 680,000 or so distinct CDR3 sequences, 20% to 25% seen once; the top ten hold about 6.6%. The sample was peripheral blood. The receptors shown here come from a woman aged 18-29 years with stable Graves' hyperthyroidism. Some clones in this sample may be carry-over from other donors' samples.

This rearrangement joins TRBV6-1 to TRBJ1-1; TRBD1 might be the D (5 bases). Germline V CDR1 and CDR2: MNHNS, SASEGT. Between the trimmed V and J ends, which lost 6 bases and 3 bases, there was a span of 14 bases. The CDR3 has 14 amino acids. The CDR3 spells CASSFRAADTEAFF. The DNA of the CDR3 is TGTGCCAGCAGCTTCAGGGCCGCGGACACTGAAGCTTTCTTT.

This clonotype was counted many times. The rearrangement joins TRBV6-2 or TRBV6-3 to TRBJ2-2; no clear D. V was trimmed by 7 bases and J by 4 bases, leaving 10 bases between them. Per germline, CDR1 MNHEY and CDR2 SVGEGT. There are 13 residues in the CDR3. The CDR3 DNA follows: TGTGCCAGCACGGTTCTGGGCACCGGGGAGCTGTTTTTT. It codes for CASTVLGTGELFF.

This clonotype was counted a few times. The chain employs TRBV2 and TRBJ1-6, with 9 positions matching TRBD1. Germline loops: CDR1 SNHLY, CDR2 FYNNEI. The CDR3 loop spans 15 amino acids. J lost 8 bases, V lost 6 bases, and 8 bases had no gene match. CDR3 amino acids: CASRGDRAAHSPLHF. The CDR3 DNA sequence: TGTGCCAGCAGGGGGGACAGGGCGGCTCATTCACCCCTCCACTTT. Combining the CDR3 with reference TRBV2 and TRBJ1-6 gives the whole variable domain EPEVTQTPSHQVTQMGQEVILRCVPISNHLYFYWYRQILGQKVEFLVSFYNNEISEKSEIFDDQFSVERPDGSNFTLKIRSTKLEDSAMYFCASRGDRAAHSPLHFGNGTRLTVT.

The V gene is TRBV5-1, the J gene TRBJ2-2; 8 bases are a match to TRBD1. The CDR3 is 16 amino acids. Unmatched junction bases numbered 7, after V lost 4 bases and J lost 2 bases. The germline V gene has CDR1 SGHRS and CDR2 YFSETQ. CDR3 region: CASSPWTGFNTGELFF. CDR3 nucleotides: TGCGCCAGCAGCCCGTGGACAGGGTTTAACACCGGGGAGCTGTTTTTT. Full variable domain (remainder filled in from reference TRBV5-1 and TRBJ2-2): KAGVTQTPRYLIKTRGQQVTLSCSPISGHRSVSWYQQTPGQGLQFLFEYFSETQRNKGNFPGRFSGRQFSNSRSEMNVSTLELGDSALYLCASSPWTGFNTGELFFGEGSRLTVL.

CDR3 amino acids: CASGLGRQETQYF. CDR3 DNA: TGTGCTAGTGGTTTAGGGCGACAAGAGACCCAGTACTTC. J is TRBJ2-5 and V is TRBV12-5; no clear D. Trimming pared 3 bases from V and 2 bases from J, leaving 7 bases between. The CDR3 length is 13 residues. Germline values: CDR1 LGHNT, CDR2 FRNRAP.

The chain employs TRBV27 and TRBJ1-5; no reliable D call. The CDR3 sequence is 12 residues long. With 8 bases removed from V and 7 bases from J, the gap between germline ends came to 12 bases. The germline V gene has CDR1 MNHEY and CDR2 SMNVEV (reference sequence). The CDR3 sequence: CASGLSGQPQHF. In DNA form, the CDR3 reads TGTGCCAGCGGACTTTCGGGACAGCCCCAGCATTTT.

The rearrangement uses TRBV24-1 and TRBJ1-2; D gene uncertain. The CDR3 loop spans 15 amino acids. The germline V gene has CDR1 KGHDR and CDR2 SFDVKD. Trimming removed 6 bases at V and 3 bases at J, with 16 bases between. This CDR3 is CATSRRPGLDYGYTF. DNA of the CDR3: TGTGCCACCAGTCGTCGACCGGGTTTAGACTATGGCTACACCTTC.

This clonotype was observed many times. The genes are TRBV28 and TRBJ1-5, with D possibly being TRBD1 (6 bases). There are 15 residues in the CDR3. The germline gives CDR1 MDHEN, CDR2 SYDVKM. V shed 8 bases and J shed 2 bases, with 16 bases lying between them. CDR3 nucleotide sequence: TGTGCCAGCTCGACCGGGACATTAGGCAATCAGCCCCAGCATTTT. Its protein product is CASSTGTLGNQPQHF.

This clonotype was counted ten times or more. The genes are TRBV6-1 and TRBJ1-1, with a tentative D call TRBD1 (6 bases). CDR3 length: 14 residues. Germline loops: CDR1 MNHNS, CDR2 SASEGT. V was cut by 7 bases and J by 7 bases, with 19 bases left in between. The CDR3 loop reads CASTLPQGRDEAFF. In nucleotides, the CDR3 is TGTGCCAGCACCCTGCCACAGGGTAGGGATGAAGCTTTCTTT.

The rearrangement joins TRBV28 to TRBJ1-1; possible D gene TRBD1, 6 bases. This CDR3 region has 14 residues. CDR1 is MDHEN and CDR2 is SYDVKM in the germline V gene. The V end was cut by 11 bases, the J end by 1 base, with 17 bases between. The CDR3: CACSSGAQNTEAFF. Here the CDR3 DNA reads TGTGCCTGCTCATCAGGGGCCCAGAACACTGAAGCTTTCTTT.

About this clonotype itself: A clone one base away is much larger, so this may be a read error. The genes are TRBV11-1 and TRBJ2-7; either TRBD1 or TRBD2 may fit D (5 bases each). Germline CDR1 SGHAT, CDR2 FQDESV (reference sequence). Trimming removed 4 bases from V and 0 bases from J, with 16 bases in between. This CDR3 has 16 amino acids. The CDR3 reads CASSSQTGTSSYEQYV. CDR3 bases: TGTGCCAGCAGCTCCCAAACCGGGACGTCCTCCTACGAGCAGTACGTC.

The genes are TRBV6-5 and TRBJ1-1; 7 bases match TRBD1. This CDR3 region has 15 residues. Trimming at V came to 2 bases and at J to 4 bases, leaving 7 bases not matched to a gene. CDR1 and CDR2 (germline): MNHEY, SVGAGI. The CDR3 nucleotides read TGTGCCAGCAGTTACAGCTATCGACAGGGCACTGAAGCTTTCTTT. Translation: CASSYSYRQGTEAFF.

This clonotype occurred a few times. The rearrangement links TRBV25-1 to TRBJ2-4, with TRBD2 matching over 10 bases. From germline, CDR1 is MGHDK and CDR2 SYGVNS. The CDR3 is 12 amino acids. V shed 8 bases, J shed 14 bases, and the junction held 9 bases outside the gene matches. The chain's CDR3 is CASHHKGLAEYF. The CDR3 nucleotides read TGTGCCAGCCACCATAAAGGACTAGCGGAGTACTTC.

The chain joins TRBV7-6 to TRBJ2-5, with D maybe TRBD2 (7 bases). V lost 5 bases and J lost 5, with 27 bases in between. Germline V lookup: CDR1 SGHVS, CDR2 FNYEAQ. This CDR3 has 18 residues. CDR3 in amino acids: CASSPTLGGGLFAETQYF. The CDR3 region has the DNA TGTGCCAGCAGCCCCACCTTGGGGGGGGGCCTATTTGCGGAGACCCAGTACTTC.

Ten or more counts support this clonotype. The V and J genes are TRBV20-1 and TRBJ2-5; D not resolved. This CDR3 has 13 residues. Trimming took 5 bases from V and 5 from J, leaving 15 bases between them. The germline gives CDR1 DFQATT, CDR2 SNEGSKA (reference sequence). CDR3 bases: TGCAGTGCTCCTCAAGGGTTCGGGGAGACCCAGTACTTC. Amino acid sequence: CSAPQGFGETQYF.

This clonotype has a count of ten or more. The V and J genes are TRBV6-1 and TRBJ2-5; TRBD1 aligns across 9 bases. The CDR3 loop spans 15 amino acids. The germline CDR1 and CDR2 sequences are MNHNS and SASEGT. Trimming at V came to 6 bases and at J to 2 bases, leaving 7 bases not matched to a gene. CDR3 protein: CASSPGTGPQETQYF. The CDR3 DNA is TGTGCCAGCAGCCCCGGGACAGGGCCACAAGAGACCCAGTACTTC.

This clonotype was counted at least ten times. CDR3 loop: CSVVSLSGNTIYF. In nucleotides, the CDR3 is TGCAGCGTTGTAAGTCTCTCTGGAAACACCATATATTTT. J is TRBJ1-3 and V is TRBV29-1; D remains ambiguous. CDR1 SQVTM and CDR2 ANQGSEA come from the germline V gene. The V and J ends lost 4 bases and 0 bases respectively, with 7 bases between them. CDR3 size: 13 residues. Drawing the rest from reference TRBV29-1 and TRBJ1-3, the complete variable domain is SAVISQKPSRDICQRGTSLTIQCQVDSQVTMMFWYRQQPGQSLTLIATANQGSEATYESGFVIDKFPISRPNLTFSTLTVSNMSPEDSSIYLCSVVSLSGNTIYFGEGSWLTVV.